What follows are 26 T cell receptor beta chains derived from one specimen sequenced in a study of monozygotic twins with inflammatory bowel disease (dated by TCRdb to about 2019). The receptor library was made with 5' RACE. Sequencer: Illumina HiSeq 2500. TCRdb reprocessed the raw reads; every CDR3 protein sequence is a single record, and DNA is not supplied. The sample has 350,000 to 400,000 distinct CDR3 sequences on record. The ten largest clonotypes hold 2.5% to 3% of the sample. Input material: blood. The receptor source for this set is a human donor with ulcerative colitis or Crohn's disease, or a healthy co-twin of an affected twin (not recorded which).

The chain uses TRBV29-1 and TRBJ2-5; TCRdb names TRBD1, which stays unverified in the absence of DNA. The CDR3 contains 14 residues. The V gene's germline CDR1 is SQVTM and CDR2 ANQGSEA. The CDR3 region is CSVVETGMGETQYF.

This chain uses TRBV27 with TRBJ2-1; TCRdb names TRBD2, which stays unverified in the absence of DNA. Germline assignment: CDR1 MNHEY and CDR2 SMNVEV (reference sequence). This CDR3 has 15 residues. The CDR3 protein is CASSLTRSVFNEQFF.

The CDR3 here is CASSDTRSETQYF. This chain connects TRBV7-6 to TRBJ2-5; checking the TCRdb D call of TRBD2 is not possible without DNA. The CDR3 runs to 13 residues. Germline V gene lookup returns CDR1 SGHVS and CDR2 FNYEAQ. Variable domain in full (rest from reference TRBV7-6 and TRBJ2-5): GAGVSQSPRYKVTKRGQDVALRCDPISGHVSLYWYRQALGQGPEFLTYFNYEAQQDKSGLPNDRFSAERPEGSISTLTIQRTEQRDSAMYRCASSDTRSETQYFGPGTRLLVL.

This chain's CDR3 is CASSQSPGTGYEQYF. V is TRBV4-3 and J is TRBJ2-7; there is no DNA to check the TCRdb D call of TRBD1. CDR1 LGHNA and CDR2 YSLEER come from the germline V gene. The CDR3 has 15 residues.

The V and J genes are TRBV6-1 and TRBJ1-5; TCRdb picks TRBD1, but there is no DNA to check that call. The germline gives CDR1 MNHNS, CDR2 SASEGT. This CDR3 is built from 17 residues. This CDR3 reads CASTTFRGPVSNQPQHF.

V is TRBV20-1 and J is TRBJ2-1; checking the TCRdb D call of TRBD2 is not possible without DNA. Germline V gene sequence: CDR1 DFQATT, CDR2 SNEGSKA (reference sequence). There are 17 residues in the CDR3. CDR3 amino acids: CSARQAGGKRSYNEQFF.

This chain connects TRBV10-3 to TRBJ2-3. Germline CDR1 is ENHRY and CDR2 is SYGVKD. CDR3 length equals 14 residues. The CDR3 spells CAIKTVLITDTQYF.

The chain is built from TRBV4-2 and TRBJ2-3; the D call of TRBD2 rests on TCRdb alone, since no DNA is present to check it. CDR1 LGHNA and CDR2 YNFKEQ come from the germline V gene. The CDR3 runs to 19 residues. The CDR3 loop is CASSRSPGTSGQGTDTQYF.

The chain carries TRBV12-3 or TRBV12-4 and TRBJ1-5; there is no DNA to check the TCRdb D call of TRBD1. The CDR3 is made up of 13 amino acids. The CDR3 here is CASSLDRGQPQHF.

The chain links TRBV15 to TRBJ1-1. Germline V gene data show CDR1 as LNHNV and CDR2 as YYDKDF (reference sequence). This CDR3 contains 14 residues. The chain's CDR3 is CATSRGGVNTEAFF.

V is TRBV20-1 and J is TRBJ2-1; the TCRdb D gene call, TRBD2, has no DNA to confirm it. The germline V gene encodes CDR1 DFQATT and CDR2 SNEGSKA (reference sequence). The CDR3 runs to 15 residues. The CDR3 reads CSALQTGTSYNEQFF.

This chain joins TRBV3-1 and TRBJ2-1; TCRdb's assignment of TRBD2 cannot be checked, as there is no DNA. CDR3 length: 18 residues. From germline, CDR1 is LGHDT and CDR2 YNNKEL (reference sequence). The CDR3 loop is CASSQSKSTSGGWNEQFF.

The rearrangement joins TRBV18 to TRBJ2-7; as DNA is missing, the TRBD2 call by TCRdb cannot be tested. The CDR3 is made up of 17 amino acids. The germline gives CDR1 KGHSH, CDR2 LQKENI. The CDR3 sequence: CASSPRQSGTARGEQYF.

The V call is TRBV28, the J call TRBJ2-3. CDR3 length equals 13 residues. CDR1 MDHEN and CDR2 SYDVKM come from the germline V gene. This CDR3 reads CASHRGYSDTQYF.

This chain's CDR3 is CASSHGQGKNTEAFF. The chain uses TRBV4-1 and TRBJ1-1; no DNA is available, so the TRBD1 call from TCRdb remains unchecked. CDR1 and CDR2 from the germline V gene are MGHRA and YSYEKL. This CDR3 is built from 15 residues.

The chain combines TRBV20-1 with TRBJ2-7; the D gene TCRdb calls, TRBD1, cannot be checked with no DNA. Per germline, CDR1 DFQATT and CDR2 SNEGSKA (reference sequence). This CDR3 comprises 14 residues. CDR3 loop: CSAREGTGLGEQYF.

V is TRBV5-1 and J is TRBJ1-6. The CDR3 runs to 16 residues. The germline gives CDR1 SGHRS, CDR2 YFSETQ. CDR3 sequence: CASSLDTGPYNSPLHF.

The V gene is TRBV6-5, the J gene TRBJ2-5; TCRdb designates TRBD1, a call that cannot be tested without DNA. The CDR3 runs 14 residues. Germline values: CDR1 MNHEY, CDR2 SVGAGI. The CDR3 spells CASRFMGAGETQYF.

The gene calls are TRBV7-9 and TRBJ1-1; TCRdb's D call, TRBD1, is unchecked because there is no DNA. This CDR3 contains 14 residues. Germline V gene sequence: CDR1 SEHNR, CDR2 FQNEAQ (reference sequence). CDR3 amino acids: CASTETGVNTEAFF. The variable domain in full, completed from reference TRBV7-9 and TRBJ1-1, reads DTGVSQNPRHKITKRGQNVTFRCDPISEHNRLYWYRQTLGQGPEFLTYFQNEAQLEKSRLLSDRFSAERPKGSFSTLEIQRTEQGDSAMYLCASTETGVNTEAFFGQGTRLTVV.

This chain connects TRBV4-3 to TRBJ2-3; TCRdb calls TRBD2, which cannot be checked without DNA. There are 16 residues in the CDR3. Germline values: CDR1 LGHNA, CDR2 YSLEER. The CDR3 sequence is CASSHLAGPSTDTQYF.

The CDR3 sequence is CASIPLAGGFSTGELFF. The rearrangement uses TRBV19 and TRBJ2-2; TCRdb indicates TRBD2, and absent DNA this call remains unverified. CDR3 length: 17 amino acids. Per germline, CDR1 LNHDA and CDR2 SQIVND (reference sequence).

The V and J genes are TRBV7-3 and TRBJ1-1; TCRdb returns TRBD1, unconfirmable since there is no DNA. This CDR3 spans 14 amino acids. The germline V gene encodes CDR1 SGHTA and CDR2 FQGTGA. The CDR3 sequence is CASSLQGASTEAFF. The entire variable domain, with the rest obtained from reference TRBV7-3 and TRBJ1-1, is as follows: GAGVSQTPSNKVTEKGKYVELRCDPISGHTALYWYRQSLGQGPEFLIYFQGTGAADDSGLPNDRFFAVRPEGSVSTLKIQRTERGDSAVYLCASSLQGASTEAFFGQGTRLTVV.

The chain couples TRBV2 to TRBJ2-1; TCRdb calls TRBD2, which cannot be checked without DNA. The germline gives CDR1 SNHLY, CDR2 FYNNEI. The CDR3 runs to 13 residues. Here the CDR3 reads CASSAGGYNEQFF.

This chain links TRBV4-3 with TRBJ2-7. Germline V gene data show CDR1 as LGHNA and CDR2 as YSLEER. The CDR3 contains 17 residues. The CDR3 reads CASSQEIIVGYSYEQYF.

The gene calls are TRBV4-3 and TRBJ2-7; absent DNA, TCRdb's TRBD1 call cannot be checked. Germline V gene sequence: CDR1 LGHNA, CDR2 YSLEER. The CDR3 runs 15 residues. The CDR3 is CASSQGAGNSYEQYF.

This chain connects TRBV5-1 to TRBJ2-4; the D call from TCRdb, TRBD1, cannot be confirmed without DNA. This CDR3 spans 14 amino acids. CDR1 and CDR2 from the germline V gene are SGHRS and YFSETQ. The CDR3 loop is CASRSQGAKNIQYF.